The 18 T cell receptor beta chains presented below share a single source sample, sequenced in a study of blood T cells in healthy people across ages. Using a J-beta primer mix together with a sample-barcoded 5' primer, a second PCR was run for roughly 6 to 12 cycles. Each CDR3 protein gets one entry after TCRdb re-called the 5' RACE reads with MiXCR. Of around 1.5 million distinct CDR3 sequences in the sample, around 35% were seen once. Sequencing was done on a sample of blood. The receptor source for this set is a woman aged 25 to 39 in good health.

This clonotype was counted only a few times. This chain joins TRBV20-1 and TRBJ2-1; TRBD2 matches at 11 bases. CDR1 DFQATT and CDR2 SNEGSKA come from the germline V gene (reference sequence). Trimming took 1 base from V and 6 from J; bases not matched to a gene: 14. The CDR3 loop spans 18 amino acids. Here the CDR3 reads CSARGLSGRARGLNEQFF. As DNA, the CDR3 is TGCAGTGCTAGAGGTCTTAGCGGGAGGGCCAGGGGTCTCAATGAGCAGTTCTTC.

The chain joins TRBV4-1 to TRBJ1-2, with a weak D call TRBD1 (5 bases). Germline V gives CDR1 MGHRA, CDR2 YSYEKL. The ends were cut back, 5 bases at V and 4 bases at J, with 11 bases in the middle. The CDR3 is 13 residues long. The CDR3 loop is CASSEQDGYGYTF. The CDR3 DNA sequence: TGCGCCAGCAGCGAACAGGATGGCTATGGCTACACCTTC.

This clonotype was seen just once. The rearrangement uses TRBV5-1 and TRBJ2-7; perhaps TRBD1 as D (6 bases). In germline, CDR1 is SGHRS, CDR2 YFSETQ. The CDR3 is made up of 12 amino acids. Trimming took 4 bases from V and 10 from J, leaving 15 bases between them. CDR3 coding DNA: TGCGCCAGCAGCCCGCCGGGACACCCACAGTACTTC. It encodes CASSPPGHPQYF.

This clonotype appeared a few times. The V gene is TRBV19, the J gene TRBJ2-3, with no clear D. The CDR3 spans 13 residues. Germline V gene data show CDR1 as LNHDA and CDR2 as SQIVND (reference sequence). The V end lost 6 bases, the J end lost 2 bases, and 9 bases lay between the germline ends. The CDR3 nucleotides are TGTGCCAGTAGGGCGGTGAACACAGATACGCAGTATTTT. Translated: CASRAVNTDTQYF.

In this sample, this clonotype turned up many times. The gene calls are TRBV29-1 and TRBJ2-5, with 8 bases aligning to TRBD2. The CDR3 runs to 13 residues. V trimming: 4 bases; J trimming: 4 bases; junction bases outside the gene matches: 5. CDR1 and CDR2 from the germline V gene are SQVTM and ANQGSEA. The CDR3 sequence: CSVAAGVAETQYF. Written as DNA, the CDR3 is TGCAGCGTTGCAGCGGGAGTTGCAGAGACCCAGTACTTC.

This clonotype was recorded at least ten times. The chain is built from TRBV7-9 and TRBJ2-1; D is unclear. Trimming pared 2 bases from V and 9 bases from J, leaving 2 bases between. Germline CDR1 SEHNR, CDR2 FQNEAQ (reference sequence). The length of the CDR3 is 10 residues. The CDR3 protein is CASSLTEQFF. In nucleotides, the CDR3 is TGTGCCAGCAGCTTAACTGAGCAGTTCTTC.

This clonotype was found a few times. The rearrangement uses TRBV3-1 and TRBJ2-3; maybe TRBD2 (6 bases). V was cut by 0 bases and J by 6 bases, with 13 bases left in between. Germline CDR1 reads LGHDT; CDR2 reads YNNKEL (reference sequence). The CDR3 contains 15 residues. Here the CDR3 reads CASSQERGSMDTQYF. DNA for the CDR3: TGTGCCAGCAGCCAAGAACGGGGGTCTATGGATACGCAGTATTTT.

This clonotype was seen just once. V usage is TRBV27 and J usage is TRBJ1-2, with 8 bases fitting TRBD1. The CDR3 length is 16 residues. With 3 bases clipped from V and 4 bases from J, the junction kept 10 bases outside the gene matches. Germline lookup yields CDR1 MNHEY and CDR2 SMNVEV (reference sequence). In DNA form, the CDR3 reads TGTGCCAGCAGTTTCTCGGGGGCAGGGGGCGGCTATGGCTACACCTTC. Its translation: CASSFSGAGGGYGYTF.

A few counts support this clonotype. The chain has TRBV15 and TRBJ2-7, with 15 bases identical to TRBD2. The CDR3 covers 17 residues. J was trimmed by 5 bases and V by 4 bases; bases with no gene match: 9. Germline loops: CDR1 LNHNV, CDR2 YYDKDF (reference sequence). In nucleotides, the CDR3 is TGTGCCACCAGCACCGAGAGGACTAGCGGGAGGGCCGACGAGCAGTACTTC. This codes for CATSTERTSGRADEQYF.

The V and J genes are TRBV4-1 and TRBJ1-6; D may be TRBD1 (5 bases). Germline V lookup: CDR1 MGHRA, CDR2 YSYEKL. This CDR3 has 16 residues. The V gene lost 0 bases and the J gene lost 2 bases, with 8 bases spanning the gap. CDR3 sequence (DNA): TGCGCCAGCAGCCAAGAAGACAGCGCCTATAATTCACCCCTCCACTTT. Its translation: CASSQEDSAYNSPLHF.

The V call is TRBV7-9, the J call TRBJ1-3; 7 bases align to TRBD1. The length of the CDR3 is 13 residues. Germline-derived CDR1 and CDR2 are SEHNR and FQNEAQ (reference sequence). Unmatched junction bases numbered 8, after V lost 7 bases and J lost 8 bases. The CDR3 nucleotides are TGTGCCAGCAACGGACAGGAGCTAGACACCATATATTTT. Translation: CASNGQELDTIYF.

A few counts support this clonotype. The J gene is TRBJ2-7, the V gene TRBV10-1, with D uncertain. Trimming took off 2 bases at V and 2 bases at J, with 13 bases between the two ends. The CDR3 has 15 residues. From germline, CDR1 is WNHNN and CDR2 SYGVQD (reference sequence). CDR3 in amino acids: CASSEATLGAYEQYF. The CDR3 nucleotides are TGCGCCAGCAGTGAGGCCACGTTGGGCGCCTACGAGCAGTACTTC.

Here the CDR3 DNA reads TGTGCCAGCGGGATATTAGCGGGGGGGCCAGATACGCAGTATTTT. This gives the protein CASGILAGGPDTQYF. The chain couples TRBV4-2 to TRBJ2-3, with 11 bases lining up with TRBD2. Looked up from germline, CDR1 is LGHNA and CDR2 is YNFKEQ. J was trimmed by 4 bases and V by 8 bases; bases with no gene match: 8. The CDR3 length is 15 residues.

A few counts support this clonotype. The chain links TRBV9 to TRBJ2-3, with D tentatively TRBD1 or TRBD2 (6 bases each). Trimming removed 3 bases at V and 4 bases at J, with 21 bases between. Germline-derived CDR1 and CDR2 are SGDLS and YYNGEE. This CDR3 has 17 residues. Here the CDR3 reads CASSARGDGLFADTQYF. The CDR3 DNA is TGTGCCAGCAGCGCTAGGGGGGATGGTCTTTTCGCAGATACGCAGTATTTT.

This clonotype was seen more than once but under ten times. The chain links TRBV10-3 to TRBJ1-5; 9 bases fit TRBD1. Germline V gene sequence: CDR1 ENHRY, CDR2 SYGVKD. CDR3 length: 14 amino acids. The J segment lost 4 bases and the V segment lost 10 bases, leaving 8 bases of the junction unmatched. Here the CDR3 reads CATTGQGLNQPQHF. The DNA of the CDR3 is TGTGCCACCACGGGACAGGGTTTAAATCAGCCCCAGCATTTT.

The chain is built from TRBV5-1 and TRBJ2-4; TRBD1 matches 7 bases. With the DNA end fitting TRBJ2-7 better, the J assignment may be wrong. This CDR3 region has 15 residues. CDR1 is SGHRS and CDR2 is YFSETQ in the germline V gene. This chain's CDR3 is CASSPTGQKGYEQYF. CDR3 bases: TGCGCCAGCAGCCCGACGGGACAGAAGGGCTACGAGCAGTACTTC.

This clonotype was seen at least ten times. The chain has TRBV6-1 and TRBJ1-2, with TRBD1 matching over 9 bases. The CDR3 has 15 amino acids. V shed 3 bases, J shed 4 bases, and the junction held 6 bases outside the gene matches. Per the germline V gene, CDR1 is MNHNS and CDR2 is SASEGT. CDR3 sequence reads: CASSDFGTGTYGYTF. As DNA, the CDR3 is TGTGCCAGCAGTGATTTTGGGACAGGGACCTATGGCTACACCTTC.

This rearrangement joins TRBV5-6 to TRBJ2-5, with 9 bases lining up with TRBD1. This CDR3 comprises 16 residues. Germline CDR1 SGHDT, CDR2 YYEEEE. The ends lost 1 base at V and 4 bases at J; junction bases unmatched: 8. CDR3 sequence: CASSLWSGQGRETQYF. CDR3 coding DNA: TGTGCCAGCAGCTTGTGGTCGGGACAGGGAAGAGAGACCCAGTACTTC.